This TCR beta chain was captured in a study of cytomegalovirus exposure and HLA in healthy donors. Study findings and constraints: There were a few CMV-associated chains whose specificity for CMV antigens was confirmed in vitro. One cluster of highly shared sequence variants probably arose as a sequencing artifact. Looking again later, the authors saw that most CMV-associated TCR beta chains seemed HLA-restricted.

CDR3 size: 13 residues. CDR1 is MRHNA and CDR2 is SNTAGT in the germline V gene. The J segment lost 9 bases and the V segment lost 1 base, leaving 3 bases of the junction unmatched. It was with 60 Vbeta and 13 Jbeta primers that the PCR ran. Measured with immunoSEQ multiplex PCR; TCRdb has only the in-frame clones, and not every one. In the table there are about 160,000 clones, roughly 80% of which are singletons. In this sample, this clone turned up once. Antigen unknown. The clonotype comes from a man aged 45-65 years in good health and CMV-seropositive. The chain couples TRBV6-4 to TRBJ2-1; 7 bases align to TRBD2. Input material: PBMCs. The CDR3: CASSDWEGSEQFF. In DNA form, the CDR3 reads TGTGCCAGCAGTGACTGGGAGGGGAGTGAGCAGTTCTTC.